A single sample gave rise to the 4 T cell receptor beta chains below, sequenced in a study of cytomegalovirus exposure and HLA in healthy donors (dated by TCRdb to between 2016 and 2019). Libraries were built with the immunoSEQ multiplex PCR assay. For the multiplex PCR, a mixture combining 60 forward primers for TCR Vbeta segments and 13 reverse primers for TCR Jbeta segments was used. This is the immuneACCESS table as TCRdb keeps it, with only in-frame sequences that have V and J called. A part of the clones is gone; compared with another copy, unresolved V genes explain less than half, and the rest is unexplained. In this sample the table shows some 150,000 clones, approximately 79% of which occur a single time. The ten largest clones add up to roughly 1.1% of the sample. The sequenced sample consisted of PBMCs. The receptors come from a male donor in good health and CMV-seronegative.

This chain uses TRBV27 with TRBJ2-1; 8 nucleotides align to TRBD1. The trim removed 6 bases at V and 0 bases at J, leaving 7 bases unmatched. Germline V gene lookup returns CDR1 MNHEY and CDR2 SMNVEV (reference sequence). The CDR3 has 16 amino acids. CDR3 sequence (DNA): TGTGCCAGCAGACGTTCCCAGGGGGCCTCCTACAATGAGCAGTTCTTC. Protein product: CASRRSQGASYNEQFF.

V gene TRBV7-2 combines with J gene TRBJ2-5, with no clear D. The DNA matches TRBJ2-7 better at its end, which makes the J call doubtful. The CDR3 sequence is 14 residues long. Germline V gene sequence: CDR1 SGHTA, CDR2 FQGNSA. The CDR3 DNA reads TGTGCCAGCAGCCCCTTTCCGGTTACCTACGAGCAGTACTTC. Its protein product is CASSPFPVTYEQYF.

Of note for this clone: Germline is not matched at one junction end, which may reflect a read error. The chain has TRBV4-2 and TRBJ2-2; possibly TRBD2 for D (6 bases). The germline V gene has CDR1 LGHNA and CDR2 YNFKEQ. This CDR3 has 18 amino acids. This chain's CDR3 is CASSQEIRGNTHTGELFF. Written as DNA, the CDR3 is TGTGCCAGCAGTCAAGAAATTCGCGGGAACACTCACACCGGGGAGCTGTTTTTT.

This chain connects TRBV27 to TRBJ1-1, with D hard to call. There are 14 residues in the CDR3. The germline V and J ends were trimmed by 2 bases and 0 bases, with 7 bases remaining between them. Germline CDR1 MNHEY, CDR2 SMNVEV (reference sequence). The CDR3 bases are TGTGCCAGCAGTTTAGGGCTTCTGAACACTGAAGCTTTCTTT. This encodes CASSLGLLNTEAFF.